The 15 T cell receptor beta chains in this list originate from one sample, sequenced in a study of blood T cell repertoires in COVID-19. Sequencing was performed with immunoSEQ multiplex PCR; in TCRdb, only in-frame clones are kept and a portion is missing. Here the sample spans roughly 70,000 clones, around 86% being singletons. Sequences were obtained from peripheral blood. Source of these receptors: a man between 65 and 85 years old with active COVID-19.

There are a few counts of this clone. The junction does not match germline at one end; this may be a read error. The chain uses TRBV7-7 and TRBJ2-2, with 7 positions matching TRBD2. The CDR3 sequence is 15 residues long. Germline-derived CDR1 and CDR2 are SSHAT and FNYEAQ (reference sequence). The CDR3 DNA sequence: TGTGCTAGCAGCGAAGGACTAGCGAACACCGGGGAGCTGTTTTTT. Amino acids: CASSEGLANTGELFF.

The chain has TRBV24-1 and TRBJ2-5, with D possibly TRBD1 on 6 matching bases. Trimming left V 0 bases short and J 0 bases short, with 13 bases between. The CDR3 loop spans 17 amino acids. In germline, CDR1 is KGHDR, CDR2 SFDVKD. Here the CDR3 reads CATSDLGDTANQETQYF. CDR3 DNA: TGTGCCACCAGTGATTTGGGGGACACAGCAAACCAAGAGACCCAGTACTTC.

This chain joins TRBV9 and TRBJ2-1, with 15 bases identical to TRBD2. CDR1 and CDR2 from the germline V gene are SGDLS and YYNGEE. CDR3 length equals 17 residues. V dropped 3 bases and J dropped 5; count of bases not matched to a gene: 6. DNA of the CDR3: TGTGCCAGCAGCGAGAGGACTAGCGGGAGGGGGGACAATGAGCAGTTCTTC. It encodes CASSERTSGRGDNEQFF.

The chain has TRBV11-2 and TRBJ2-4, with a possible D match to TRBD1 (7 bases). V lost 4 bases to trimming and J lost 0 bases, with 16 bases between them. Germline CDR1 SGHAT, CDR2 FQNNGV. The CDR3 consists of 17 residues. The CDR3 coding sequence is TGTGCCAGCAGCTCCCGAGGGGGCGGGGTAGCCAAAAACATTCAGTACTTC. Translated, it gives CASSSRGGGVAKNIQYF.

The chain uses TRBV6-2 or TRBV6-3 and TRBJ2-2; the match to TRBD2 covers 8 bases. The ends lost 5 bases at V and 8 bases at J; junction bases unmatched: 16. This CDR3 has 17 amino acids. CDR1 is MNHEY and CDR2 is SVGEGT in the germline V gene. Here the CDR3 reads CASSPPGTSVSVGELFF. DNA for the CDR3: TGTGCCAGCAGTCCCCCGGGGACTAGTGTGTCCGTGGGGGAGCTGTTTTTT.

The CDR3 loop reads CASSLGSSGSDEQFF. The CDR3, as DNA: TGCGCCAGCAGCTTGGGGAGTAGCGGGAGCGATGAGCAGTTCTTC. This chain uses TRBV5-1 with TRBJ2-1; 9 positions match TRBD2. With 0 bases clipped from V and 8 bases from J, the junction kept 6 bases outside the gene matches. From germline, CDR1 is SGHRS and CDR2 YFSETQ. The CDR3 runs 15 residues. Using reference TRBV5-1 and TRBJ2-1 for the parts outside the CDR3, the full variable domain is KAGVTQTPRYLIKTRGQQVTLSCSPISGHRSVSWYQQTPGQGLQFLFEYFSETQRNKGNFPGRFSGRQFSNSRSEMNVSTLELGDSALYLCASSLGSSGSDEQFFGPGTRLTVL.

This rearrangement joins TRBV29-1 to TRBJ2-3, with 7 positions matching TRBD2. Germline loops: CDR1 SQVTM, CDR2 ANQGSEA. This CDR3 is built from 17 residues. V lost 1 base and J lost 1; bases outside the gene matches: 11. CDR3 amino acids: CSVEGLREWGGTDTQYF. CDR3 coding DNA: TGCAGCGTTGAAGGGTTGCGGGAGTGGGGGGGCACAGATACGCAGTATTTT.

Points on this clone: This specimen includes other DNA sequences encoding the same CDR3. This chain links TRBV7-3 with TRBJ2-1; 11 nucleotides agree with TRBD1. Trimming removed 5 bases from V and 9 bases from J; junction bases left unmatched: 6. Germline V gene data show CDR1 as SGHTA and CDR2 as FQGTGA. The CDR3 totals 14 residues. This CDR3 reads CASSPDRGLGEQFF. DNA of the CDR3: TGTGCCAGCAGCCCGGACAGGGGGCTAGGTGAGCAGTTCTTC.

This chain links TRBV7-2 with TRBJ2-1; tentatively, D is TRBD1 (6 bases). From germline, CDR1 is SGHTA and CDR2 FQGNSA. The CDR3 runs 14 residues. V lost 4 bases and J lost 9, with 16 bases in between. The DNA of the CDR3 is TGTGCCAGCAGCTCTCAACAGGGATGGAGTGAGCAGTTCTTC. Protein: CASSSQQGWSEQFF.

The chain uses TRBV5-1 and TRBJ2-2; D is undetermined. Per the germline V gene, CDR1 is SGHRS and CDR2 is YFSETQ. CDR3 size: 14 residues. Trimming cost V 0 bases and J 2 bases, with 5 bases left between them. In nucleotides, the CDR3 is TGCGCCAGCAGCTTGGGGCACAACACCGGGGAGCTGTTTTTT. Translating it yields CASSLGHNTGELFF. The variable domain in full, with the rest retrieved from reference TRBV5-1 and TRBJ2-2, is KAGVTQTPRYLIKTRGQQVTLSCSPISGHRSVSWYQQTPGQGLQFLFEYFSETQRNKGNFPGRFSGRQFSNSRSEMNVSTLELGDSALYLCASSLGHNTGELFFGEGSRLTVL.

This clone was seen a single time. CDR3 coding DNA: TGTGCCAGCAGCCCCCTTACTAGTGAGGGTTACAATGAGCAGTTCTTC. It encodes CASSPLTSEGYNEQFF. The chain recombines TRBV7-3 with TRBJ2-1, with D maybe TRBD2 (5 bases). V lost 5 bases and J lost 4, with 18 bases in between. CDR1 and CDR2 (germline): SGHTA, FQGTGA. The CDR3 is 16 amino acids. Based on the CDR3 plus reference TRBV7-3 and TRBJ2-1, the full variable domain is GAGVSQTPSNKVTEKGKYVELRCDPISGHTALYWYRQSLGQGPEFLIYFQGTGAADDSGLPNDRFFAVRPEGSVSTLKIQRTERGDSAVYLCASSPLTSEGYNEQFFGPGTRLTVL.

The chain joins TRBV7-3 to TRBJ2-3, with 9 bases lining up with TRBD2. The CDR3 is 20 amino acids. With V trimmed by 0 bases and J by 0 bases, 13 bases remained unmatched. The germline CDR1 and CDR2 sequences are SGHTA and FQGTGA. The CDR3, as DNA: TGTGCCAGCAGCTTAACGGGGCGGGAGGGTGGCACCCCTAGCACAGATACGCAGTATTTT. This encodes CASSLTGREGGTPSTDTQYF.

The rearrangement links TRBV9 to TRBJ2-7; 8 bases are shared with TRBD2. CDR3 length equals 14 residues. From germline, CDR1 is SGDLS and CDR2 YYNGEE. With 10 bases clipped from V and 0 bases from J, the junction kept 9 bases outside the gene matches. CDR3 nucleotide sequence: TGTGCCCCGGGGGTAGCGGGGAGCTCCTACGAGCAGTACTTC. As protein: CAPGVAGSSYEQYF.

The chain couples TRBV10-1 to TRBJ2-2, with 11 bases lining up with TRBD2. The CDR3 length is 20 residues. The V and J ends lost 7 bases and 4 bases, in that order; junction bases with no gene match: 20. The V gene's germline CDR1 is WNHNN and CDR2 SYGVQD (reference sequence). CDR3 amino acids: CASTDPNRGRTSGGTGELFF. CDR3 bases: TGCGCCAGCACCGACCCGAACCGGGGGCGCACTAGCGGGGGCACCGGGGAGCTGTTTTTT.

DNA of the CDR3: TGTGCCAGCAGCCAAGATGTGGGCGGGAGCTCCTACAATGAGCAGTTCTTC. It translates to CASSQDVGGSSYNEQFF. This rearrangement joins TRBV14 to TRBJ2-1, with 7 bases that match TRBD2. The CDR3 has 17 residues. Germline CDR1 is SGHDN and CDR2 is FVKESK. After removal of 0 bases from V and 0 bases from J, the junction contained 5 bases not matched to a gene.